Sequencing of this T cell receptor (beta chain) was carried out in a study of identical twins. This CDR3 is built from 15 residues. Trimming removed 1 base at V and 10 bases at J, with 17 bases between. Germline CDR1 is DFQATT and CDR2 is SNEGSKA (reference sequence). Unique molecular identifiers were in the cDNA, with template-switch universal primer binding. Using its own MiXCR run on the 5' RACE reads, TCRdb lists one record per CDR3 protein. The repertoire includes 450,000 to 600,000 distinct CDR3 sequences, under 25% of them detected once, and approximately 0.49% sits in the top ten. These same records also appear under a second study, on yellow fever vaccine responses in identical twins. That investigation notes: On the reported evidence, twins' vaccine T cell responses seemed partly convergent and partly personalized.

This clonotype was obtained from a woman between 18 and 29 years old in good health. The rearrangement uses TRBV20-1 and TRBJ1-6, with a weak D call TRBD1 (6 bases). Sequencing input: CD4+ T cells sorted from blood. Here the CDR3 reads CSARVVGLGGSPLHF. The CDR3 nucleotides are TGCAGTGCTAGAGTAGTGGGACTCGGGGGCTCACCCCTCCACTTT.